This T cell receptor (beta chain) originates from a study of metastatic and nonmetastatic thyroid tumors. Study observations and caveats: Relative to benign nodules, malignant thyroid tumors were reportedly characterized by significantly elevated TCR beta diversity in blood and tumor.

In the original processing: For papillary thyroid cancer, a distant-metastasis classifier was constructed from CDR3 differences observed across clinicopathological groups. Via MiXCR, TCRdb re-called the PCR reads. The authors' filters were not applied to this entry. Here the sample spans more than 15,000 clones, approximately 32% being singletons. This clone was picked up many times. No antigen is known for it. There were no patients who had received any treatment before thyroid surgery. Germline values: CDR1 SGHRS, CDR2 YFSETQ. Trimming stripped 4 bases from V and 0 bases from J, with 11 bases between. The CDR3 has 15 amino acids.

Sequences were obtained from tumor tissue. The source of this sequence is a female donor with papillary thyroid cancer or a benign thyroid nodule (not recorded which). Some clones in this sample may be carry-over from other donors' samples. The gene calls are TRBV5-1 and TRBJ1-3; D uncertain. CDR3 protein: CASSPGGSSGNTIYF. DNA for the CDR3: TGCGCCAGCAGCCCGGGCGGTTCCTCTGGAAACACCATATATTTT.